The 25 T cell receptor beta chains presented below share a single source sample, sequenced in a study of chemoradiotherapy in HPV16-positive cancers. Data came from immunoSEQ multiplex PCR; TCRdb stores just in-frame clones and leaves some out. The sample contains around 29,000 clones, about 91% of which appear only once. The sequences come from blood, collected from a patient who underwent chemoradiotherapy. Source of these receptors: a human donor with HPV-associated anogenital cancer.

The sample holds one count of this clone. The rearrangement joins TRBV15 to TRBJ1-2; no clear D gene. V lost 5 bases to trimming and J lost 3 bases, with 7 bases between them. Germline lookup yields CDR1 LNHNV and CDR2 YYDKDF (reference sequence). The CDR3 covers 12 residues. The DNA for the CDR3 is TGTGCCACCAGCGAGGGCGACTATGGCTACACCTTC. It specifies CATSEGDYGYTF.

DNA for the CDR3: TGTGCCATCACCCCGCTGGACAGGGGAAGTGGCTACACCTTC. Translation: CAITPLDRGSGYTF. This rearrangement joins TRBV10-3 to TRBJ1-2; 9 nucleotides line up with TRBD1. CDR1 and CDR2 (germline): ENHRY, SYGVKD. CDR3 length equals 14 residues. V was pared by 7 bases and J by 7 bases, with 10 bases of the junction left unmatched.

V and J are TRBV6-1 and TRBJ1-4; tentatively, D is TRBD1 (5 bases). V gave up 3 bases and J gave up 8 bases, with 10 bases separating them. CDR3 length: 13 residues. Germline CDR1 is MNHNS and CDR2 is SASEGT. CDR3 in amino acids: CASSEDWTEKLFF. The CDR3 nucleotides are TGTGCCAGCAGTGAGGATTGGACAGAAAAACTGTTTTTT.

The rearrangement uses TRBV28 and TRBJ2-7; 12 bases map to TRBD1. Germline V lookup: CDR1 MDHEN, CDR2 SYDVKM. Trimming took 5 bases from V and 5 from J; bases not matched to a gene: 13. This CDR3 contains 17 residues. CDR3 sequence reads: CASSNLIPGTGGDEQYF. The DNA for the CDR3 is TGTGCCAGCAGTAATTTGATCCCCGGGACAGGGGGCGACGAGCAGTACTTC.

CDR3 DNA sequence: TGTGCCAGCAGTTATTCCCCCAAGATAGGGGTGACCCAGTACTTC. Protein: CASSYSPKIGVTQYF. This rearrangement joins TRBV6-5 to TRBJ2-5; D is possibly TRBD1 (5 bases). The CDR3 spans 15 residues. CDR1 and CDR2 from the germline V gene are MNHEY and SVGAGI. Trimming pared 3 bases from V and 7 bases from J, leaving 18 bases between.

The rearrangement links TRBV18 to TRBJ1-4; weak D call: TRBD1 (5 bases). Deletions cut 3 bases from V and 7 bases from J, with 9 bases between. CDR3 length equals 13 residues. CDR1 is KGHSH and CDR2 is LQKENI in the germline V gene. For the CDR3, the DNA is TGTGCCAGCTCACCGGGACGGGGTGAAAAACTGTTTTTT. It is translated as CASSPGRGEKLFF.

The V gene is TRBV30, the J gene TRBJ1-2, with D unclear. The V and J ends lost 1 base and 7 bases respectively, with 13 bases between them. Germline lookup yields CDR1 GTSNPN and CDR2 SVGIG (reference sequence). The CDR3 contains 13 residues. CDR3: CAWSELFAAGYTF. The CDR3 bases are TGTGCCTGGAGTGAATTGTTTGCGGCTGGCTACACCTTC.

The count of this clone is one. V is TRBV4-2 and J is TRBJ1-1, with TRBD1 identical over 7 bases. CDR3 length: 17 residues. The trim removed 4 bases at V and 4 bases at J, leaving 15 bases unmatched. Germline lookup yields CDR1 LGHNA and CDR2 YNFKEQ. CDR3 loop: CASSREGQGVESTEAFF. CDR3 coding DNA: TGTGCCAGCAGCCGCGAGGGGCAGGGGGTTGAGAGCACTGAAGCTTTCTTT.

The V and J genes are TRBV5-1 and TRBJ2-2; maybe TRBD1 (6 bases). Trimming pared 5 bases from V and 5 bases from J, leaving 13 bases between. Looked up from germline, CDR1 is SGHRS and CDR2 is YFSETQ. The CDR3 has 14 amino acids. The DNA of the CDR3 is TGCGCCAGCAGGGCCGGTACAGGGACCGGGGAGCTGTTTTTT. It translates to CASRAGTGTGELFF.

The chain links TRBV29-1 to TRBJ1-5; D unresolved. This CDR3 contains 12 residues. V was clipped by 4 bases and J by 5 bases, with 9 bases between them. CDR1 is SQVTM and CDR2 is ANQGSEA in the germline V gene. The CDR3: CSVGEPDQPQHF. CDR3 in DNA: TGCAGCGTTGGTGAGCCAGATCAGCCCCAGCATTTT.

The count of this clone is one. Written as DNA, the CDR3 is TGTGCCAGCAGCTCAGCGGGAGAGCCCGTCTACGAGCAGTACTTC. It codes for CASSSAGEPVYEQYF. V is TRBV7-8 and J is TRBJ2-7, with TRBD2 identical over 8 bases. V lost 4 bases, J lost 3 bases, and 8 bases stayed unmatched. Germline CDR1 reads SGHVS; CDR2 reads FQNEAQ. This CDR3 is 15 amino acids long.

The J gene is TRBJ1-2, the V gene TRBV14, with D perhaps TRBD1 (5 bases). The length of the CDR3 is 14 residues. Germline values: CDR1 SGHDN, CDR2 FVKESK. V was trimmed by 0 bases and J by 8 bases, leaving 13 bases between them. CDR3 DNA: TGTGCCAGCAGCCAAGATGGAGGGACTGAAGGCTACACCTTC. It codes for CASSQDGGTEGYTF.

This clone came up once. The V call is TRBV7-3, the J call TRBJ1-3, with 9 bases identical to TRBD1. Germline CDR1 reads SGHTA; CDR2 reads FQGTGA. The length of the CDR3 is 16 residues. V shed 2 bases, J shed 9 bases, and the junction held 11 bases outside the gene matches. Here the CDR3 reads CASSLSGGQGGGTIYF. In DNA form, the CDR3 reads TGTGCCAGCAGCTTATCAGGGGGACAGGGCGGTGGCACCATATATTTT.

The chain is built from TRBV7-6 and TRBJ2-7; D ambiguous. Deletions cut 1 base from V and 5 bases from J, with 9 bases between. Germline lookup yields CDR1 SGHVS and CDR2 FNYEAQ. The CDR3 covers 13 residues. CDR3 nucleotides: TGTGCCAGCAGCTTAGACTTGTCCAACGAGCAGTACTTC. Its protein product is CASSLDLSNEQYF.

This clone is a singleton in its sample. The V gene is TRBV7-9, the J gene TRBJ2-2; 8 bases match TRBD1. V dropped 1 base and J dropped 4; count of bases not matched to a gene: 2. Germline V gene data show CDR1 as SEHNR and CDR2 as FQNEAQ (reference sequence). The CDR3 length is 15 residues. The CDR3 region is CASSLGTGPTGELFF. Written as DNA, the CDR3 is TGTGCCAGCAGCTTAGGGACAGGGCCCACCGGGGAGCTGTTTTTT.

This clone has just one count. This chain joins TRBV4-1 and TRBJ1-4; 9 bases fit TRBD1. In germline, CDR1 is MGHRA, CDR2 YSYEKL. With 2 bases clipped from V and 8 bases from J, the junction kept 6 bases outside the gene matches. The CDR3 has 15 amino acids. The CDR3 DNA sequence: TGCGCCAGCAGCCAACAGGGACAGGGCCTCGAAAAACTGTTTTTT. It specifies CASSQQGQGLEKLFF.

This chain links TRBV27 with TRBJ2-1; 9 positions agree with TRBD2. The CDR3 has 15 amino acids. J was trimmed by 7 bases and V by 4 bases; bases with no gene match: 8. CDR1 and CDR2 (germline): MNHEY, SMNVEV (reference sequence). CDR3 amino acids: CASSWEIAGVNEQFF. As DNA, the CDR3 is TGTGCCAGCAGTTGGGAAATAGCGGGAGTAAATGAGCAGTTCTTC.

V gene TRBV6-5 combines with J gene TRBJ2-7, with TRBD1 identical over 8 bases. The germline V gene has CDR1 MNHEY and CDR2 SVGAGI. The CDR3 sequence is 14 residues long. V dropped 6 bases and J dropped 2; count of bases not matched to a gene: 6. CDR3 bases: TGTGCCAGCAGCCCCGTGGGACAGGCCTACGAGCAGTACTTC. This translates into CASSPVGQAYEQYF.

This clone was counted once. The V call is TRBV18, the J call TRBJ2-1; tentative D call: TRBD2 (6 bases). V shed 3 bases and J shed 10 bases, with 22 bases lying between them. This CDR3 contains 16 residues. CDR1 and CDR2 from the germline V gene are KGHSH and LQKENI. The CDR3 loop is CASSPPGTPPWMEQFF. The CDR3 nucleotides are TGTGCCAGCTCACCCCCCGGGACTCCCCCATGGATGGAGCAGTTCTTC.

The chain is built from TRBV7-2 and TRBJ2-7; no firm D call. The CDR3 contains 12 residues. V lost 4 bases and J lost 7, with 11 bases in between. Germline loops: CDR1 SGHTA, CDR2 FQGNSA. The CDR3 DNA sequence: TGTGCCAGCAGCTCTTATGAAGGGGAGCAGTACTTC. Its translation: CASSSYEGEQYF.

This chain links TRBV5-6 with TRBJ2-5; D gene ambiguous. There are 11 residues in the CDR3. Trimming shortened V by 2 bases and J by 4 bases, and 3 bases separated the two germline ends. CDR1 SGHDT and CDR2 YYEEEE come from the germline V gene. As DNA, the CDR3 is TGTGCCAGCAGCTTTCGAGAGACCCAGTACTTC. Translating gives CASSFRETQYF.

The J gene is TRBJ1-5, the V gene TRBV11-3, with a tentative D call TRBD1 (6 bases). The V gene's germline CDR1 is SGHNT and CDR2 YENEEA. CDR3 length equals 15 residues. V lost 5 bases and J lost 4, with 15 bases in between. CDR3 in DNA: TGTGCCAGCAGCCTGGGGCAGGGGAAGAATCAGCCCCAGCATTTT. Translated: CASSLGQGKNQPQHF.

The rearrangement joins TRBV2 to TRBJ2-3, with no clear D. CDR1 and CDR2 (germline): SNHLY, FYNNEI. This CDR3 is 16 amino acids long. V shed 5 bases and J shed 3 bases, with 18 bases lying between them. The CDR3 DNA reads TGTGCCAGCAGTTGGGAACTACCGAGAGTAACAGATACGCAGTATTTT. Amino acid sequence: CASSWELPRVTDTQYF.

This chain links TRBV18 with TRBJ2-5; 9 nucleotides match TRBD1. J gave up 4 bases and V 6 bases, and 12 bases lay outside the gene matches. The CDR3 is made up of 16 amino acids. Per germline, CDR1 KGHSH and CDR2 LQKENI. CDR3 DNA: TGTGCCAGCTCGTTCGGACAGGGGAGATGGGGAGAGACCCAGTACTTC. This codes for CASSFGQGRWGETQYF.

The chain couples TRBV4-1 to TRBJ2-7; 12 bases align to TRBD1. The CDR3 sequence is 15 residues long. Germline CDR1 reads MGHRA; CDR2 reads YSYEKL. Trimming at V came to 6 bases and at J to 6 bases, leaving 9 bases not matched to a gene. The CDR3 region is CASSPSGQGAREQYF. Written as DNA, the CDR3 is TGCGCCAGCAGTCCTTCGGGACAGGGGGCCCGCGAGCAGTACTTC.